Listed here are 28 T cell receptor beta chains from one sample, sequenced in a study of CD8 T cells in Susac syndrome. With random hexamers, reverse transcription was performed on about 0.5 to 1 ug of RNA. TCRdb reprocessed the immunoSEQ multiplex PCR reads with MiXCR, giving one entry per CDR3 protein. Altogether 100,000 to 150,000 distinct CDR3 sequences are present, roughly 80% being singletons, with the ten largest covering around 0.5%. Sequenced: CD8+ T cells from PBMCs. The receptors here all came from a human donor with multiple sclerosis.

The V gene is TRBV11-2, the J gene TRBJ2-3; 7 bases are a match to TRBD1. Germline CDR1 SGHAT, CDR2 FQNNGV. CDR3 size: 14 residues. The trim removed 3 bases at V and 0 bases at J, leaving 0 bases unmatched. CDR3 protein: CASSLDRSTDTQYF. CDR3 nucleotide sequence: TGTGCCAGCAGCTTGGACAGGAGCACAGATACGCAGTATTTT.

The chain couples TRBV7-9 to TRBJ1-2; D not certain. V lost 5 bases and J 8 bases, leaving 15 bases between the germline ends. This CDR3 region has 13 residues. Germline V gives CDR1 SEHNR, CDR2 FQNEAQ (reference sequence). CDR3 sequence: CASSPPFWEGYTF. The DNA of the CDR3 is TGTGCCAGCAGCCCCCCTTTTTGGGAGGGCTACACCTTC.

The chain combines TRBV5-1 with TRBJ2-7; D possibly corresponds to TRBD1 (6 bases). The CDR3 sequence is 13 residues long. V lost 5 bases and J lost 4, with 13 bases in between. The germline CDR1 and CDR2 sequences are SGHRS and YFSETQ. The DNA for the CDR3 is TGCGCCAGCAGGGGGGCCGGGCCGTACGAGCAGTACTTC. Translating gives CASRGAGPYEQYF.

The chain combines TRBV3-1 with TRBJ2-7; D gene uncertain. V was cut by 2 bases and J by 1 base, with 9 bases left in between. The V gene's germline CDR1 is LGHDT and CDR2 YNNKEL (reference sequence). CDR3 length: 14 residues. The CDR3 DNA is TGTGCCAGCAGCCAAAATATACAGTCCTACGAGCAGTACTTC. It is translated as CASSQNIQSYEQYF.

This chain links TRBV19 with TRBJ2-2, with TRBD2 matching over 10 bases. Looked up from germline, CDR1 is LNHDA and CDR2 is SQIVND (reference sequence). With 3 bases clipped from V and 5 bases from J, the junction kept 6 bases outside the gene matches. This CDR3 has 16 amino acids. The CDR3 sequence: CASSILAGVGTGELFF. The CDR3 region has the DNA TGTGCCAGTAGTATTCTAGCGGGAGTTGGAACCGGGGAGCTGTTTTTT.

V is TRBV4-1 and J is TRBJ2-1; TRBD2 matches at 7 bases. The V gene's germline CDR1 is MGHRA and CDR2 YSYEKL. With 3 bases clipped from V and 5 bases from J, the junction kept 4 bases outside the gene matches. This CDR3 has 14 residues. CDR3 DNA: TGCGCCAGCAGCCACGGGACTACCGACAATGAGCAGTTCTTC. Translating gives CASSHGTTDNEQFF.

In DNA form, the CDR3 reads TGTGCCAGCAGCGTAGCTACGGACAGGGCTACCCTAAAAAGCTCCTACAATGAGCAGTTCTTC. Translated: CASSVATDRATLKSSYNEQFF. The rearrangement links TRBV9 to TRBJ2-1; TRBD1 agrees at 8 bases. This CDR3 has 21 residues. Trimming took 0 bases from V and 0 from J; bases not matched to a gene: 17. Germline CDR1 reads SGDLS; CDR2 reads YYNGEE.

The gene calls are TRBV19 and TRBJ2-5, with TRBD2 matching 7 bases. The CDR3 has 13 residues. The V segment lost 11 bases and the J segment 5 bases; nucleotides outside the gene matches: 11. Germline V lookup: CDR1 LNHDA, CDR2 SQIVND (reference sequence). The CDR3 DNA is TGTGCCGTAGGAGGCGGGAGATGGGAGACCCAGTACTTC. The encoded protein is CAVGGGRWETQYF.

Here the CDR3 DNA reads TGTGCCTGGAGCACCCTCAGTAGTTCGGGAATGAACACTGAAGCTTTCTTT. Protein: CAWSTLSSSGMNTEAFF. V and J are TRBV30 and TRBJ1-1; D is unresolved. Germline V gene data show CDR1 as GTSNPN and CDR2 as SVGIG (reference sequence). This CDR3 has 17 residues. Trimming stripped 3 bases from V and 0 bases from J, with 20 bases between.

The chain joins TRBV7-8 to TRBJ2-1; TRBD1 agrees at 7 bases. Germline V gene sequence: CDR1 SGHVS, CDR2 FQNEAQ. The CDR3 length is 16 residues. V shed 2 bases, J shed 2 bases, and the junction held 6 bases outside the gene matches. The CDR3, as DNA: TGTGCCAGCAGCTTACCCGACAGGGTCGCCTACAATGAGCAGTTCTTC. It translates to CASSLPDRVAYNEQFF.

The V gene is TRBV4-1, the J gene TRBJ1-1; the D gene is possibly TRBD1 (5 bases). Per the germline V gene, CDR1 is MGHRA and CDR2 is YSYEKL. This CDR3 region has 14 residues. With 5 bases removed from V and 4 bases from J, the gap between germline ends came to 14 bases. In nucleotides, the CDR3 is TGCGCCAGCAGCTCTAGGGGTTTGGCCACTGAAGCTTTCTTT. It codes for CASSSRGLATEAFF.

This clonotype was counted a few times. The chain uses TRBV7-9 and TRBJ2-7; D gene uncertain. This CDR3 has 11 residues. Germline V gene data show CDR1 as SEHNR and CDR2 as FQNEAQ (reference sequence). Trimming removed 8 bases at V and 0 bases at J, with 5 bases between. CDR3 residues: CASVGSYEQYF. CDR3 nucleotides: TGTGCCAGCGTGGGCTCCTACGAGCAGTACTTC.

V usage is TRBV12-5 and J usage is TRBJ2-1; TRBD2 is a possible D gene (5 bases). V lost 6 bases and J 5 bases, leaving 14 bases between the germline ends. This CDR3 is built from 14 residues. Germline-derived CDR1 and CDR2 are LGHNT and FRNRAP. For the CDR3, the DNA is TGTGCTAGTGGCCTCGGACTGCGGAACAATGAGCAGTTCTTC. Translated: CASGLGLRNNEQFF.

The chain employs TRBV24-1 and TRBJ2-3; 7 nucleotides agree with TRBD1. Germline V gene data show CDR1 as KGHDR and CDR2 as SFDVKD. V lost 4 bases to trimming and J lost 4 bases; unmatched junction nucleotides: 10. This CDR3 comprises 16 residues. CDR3: CATSEPRPTGPDTQYF. CDR3 coding DNA: TGTGCCACCAGTGAACCTAGACCGACAGGGCCAGATACGCAGTATTTT.

The chain has TRBV10-3 and TRBJ1-5, with a possible D match to TRBD1 (6 bases). CDR3 length: 15 residues. Germline CDR1 ENHRY, CDR2 SYGVKD. V was shortened by 2 bases and J by 4 bases, with 12 bases between the two germline ends. The CDR3 region has the DNA TGTGCCATCAGTGAGGCACAGGGAGGGAATCAGCCCCAGCATTTT. Translated: CAISEAQGGNQPQHF.

The V and J genes are TRBV30 and TRBJ1-6; maybe TRBD1 (6 bases). This CDR3 comprises 17 residues. The germline V gene encodes CDR1 GTSNPN and CDR2 SVGIG (reference sequence). Trimming stripped 4 bases from V and 0 bases from J, with 16 bases between. The CDR3 protein is CAWTPPGESSYNSPLHF. The CDR3 coding sequence is TGTGCCTGGACCCCCCCAGGGGAAAGCTCCTATAATTCACCCCTCCACTTT.

Remarks on this clonotype: The junction shows a germline mismatch at one end, possibly a read error. The chain joins TRBV28 to TRBJ1-2; tentative D call: TRBD1 (6 bases). The CDR3 totals 14 residues. Germline-derived CDR1 and CDR2 are MDHEN and SYDVKM. Written as DNA, the CDR3 is TGTGCCAGCAGGGGGGACACCACTTTCTATGGCTGCACCTTC. Residues: CASRGDTTFYGCTF.

This chain links TRBV19 with TRBJ2-1; 7 bases are shared with TRBD1. The germline V gene has CDR1 LNHDA and CDR2 SQIVND (reference sequence). Trimming at V came to 2 bases and at J to 7 bases, leaving 5 bases not matched to a gene. The CDR3 extends over 14 amino acids. The CDR3 protein is CASSILTGENEQFF. CDR3 in DNA: TGTGCCAGTAGTATACTTACAGGGGAGAATGAGCAGTTCTTC.

This chain connects TRBV24-1 to TRBJ2-1; possibly TRBD2 for D (6 bases). CDR1 is KGHDR, CDR2 SFDVKD, per germline. Trimming removed 4 bases from V and 6 bases from J, with 18 bases in between. This CDR3 comprises 16 residues. The CDR3 bases are TGTGCCACCAGTGACCCTGGGGTAGTGGGAGGCAATGAGCAGTTCTTC. It specifies CATSDPGVVGGNEQFF.

The chain couples TRBV11-2 to TRBJ2-3, with TRBD2 identical over 10 bases. CDR1 is SGHAT and CDR2 is FQNNGV in the germline V gene. The CDR3 is made up of 17 amino acids. V dropped 0 bases and J dropped 2; count of bases not matched to a gene: 5. CDR3 in DNA: TGTGCCAGCAGCTTAGATCTTAGCGGGAGGCCCACAGATACGCAGTATTTT. This sequence encodes CASSLDLSGRPTDTQYF.

This clonotype was observed a handful of times. The V call is TRBV7-2, the J call TRBJ2-1, with D maybe TRBD2 (6 bases). The germline V gene has CDR1 SGHTA and CDR2 FQGNSA. The germline V and J ends were trimmed by 8 bases and 1 base, with 9 bases remaining between them. The CDR3 contains 13 residues. This CDR3 is CASLADSYNEQFF. CDR3 sequence (DNA): TGTGCCAGCTTAGCGGATTCCTACAATGAGCAGTTCTTC.

The V gene is TRBV28, the J gene TRBJ1-5; a possible D gene is TRBD1 (5 bases). Trimming took off 1 base at V and 2 bases at J, with 15 bases between the two ends. Looked up from germline, CDR1 is MDHEN and CDR2 is SYDVKM. The CDR3 runs to 17 residues. CDR3 DNA: TGTGCCAGCAGTTTATTGGGAGGGAGGGGAGGCAATCAGCCCCAGCATTTT. This encodes CASSLLGGRGGNQPQHF.

The chain employs TRBV11-2 and TRBJ2-6; TRBD1 aligns across 8 bases. This CDR3 region has 19 residues. Looked up from germline, CDR1 is SGHAT and CDR2 is FQNNGV. Trimming cost V 0 bases and J 0 bases; bases outside gene matches: 7. Here the CDR3 reads CASSLDPRTGGSGANVLTF. The CDR3 nucleotides are TGTGCCAGCAGCTTAGATCCCCGTACAGGGGGCTCTGGGGCCAACGTCCTGACTTTC.

The rearrangement uses TRBV5-4 and TRBJ1-2; D is unresolved. CDR1 SGHNT and CDR2 YYREEE come from the germline V gene (reference sequence). This CDR3 has 15 amino acids. The V gene lost 1 base and the J gene lost 11 bases, with 21 bases spanning the gap. The CDR3 DNA reads TGTGCCAGCAGCTTGTGGAGATGGGCCGAGTATGAGTACACCTTC. Its protein product is CASSLWRWAEYEYTF.

The chain carries TRBV27 and TRBJ1-5; a possible D gene is TRBD1 (5 bases). The V gene lost 3 bases and the J gene lost 4 bases, with 10 bases spanning the gap. Germline V CDR1 and CDR2: MNHEY, SMNVEV (reference sequence). This CDR3 is built from 14 residues. The CDR3 DNA sequence: TGTGCCAGCAGTTTCTCAGGGATGAATCAGCCCCAGCATTTT. This translates into CASSFSGMNQPQHF.

This chain links TRBV7-9 with TRBJ2-2; TRBD2 matches at 9 bases. The length of the CDR3 is 16 residues. V shed 2 bases, J shed 1 base, and the junction held 2 bases outside the gene matches. CDR1 is SEHNR and CDR2 is FQNEAQ in the germline V gene (reference sequence). CDR3 amino acids: CASSLQLAGNTGELFF. The CDR3 DNA reads as TGTGCCAGCAGCTTACAACTAGCGGGGAACACCGGGGAGCTGTTTTTT.

This clonotype turned up a few times. As DNA, the CDR3 is TGTGCCAGCAGCCAACTAGGGACCCCGAACACTGAAGCTTTCTTT. Protein: CASSQLGTPNTEAFF. This sequence joins TRBV4-2 and TRBJ1-1, with a possible D match to TRBD1 (5 bases). V was cut by 2 bases and J by 1 base, with 11 bases left in between. The CDR3 loop spans 15 amino acids. Germline lookup yields CDR1 LGHNA and CDR2 YNFKEQ.

This clonotype was observed a single time. The rearrangement uses TRBV12-3 or TRBV12-4 and TRBJ2-1, with TRBD1 identical over 11 bases. The CDR3 sequence is 19 residues long. After removal of 5 bases from V and 2 bases from J, the junction contained 14 bases not matched to a gene. The CDR3: CASSPVGTGGFGTYNEQFF. CDR3 DNA sequence: TGTGCCAGCAGTCCAGTGGGGACAGGGGGATTTGGTACCTACAATGAGCAGTTCTTC.